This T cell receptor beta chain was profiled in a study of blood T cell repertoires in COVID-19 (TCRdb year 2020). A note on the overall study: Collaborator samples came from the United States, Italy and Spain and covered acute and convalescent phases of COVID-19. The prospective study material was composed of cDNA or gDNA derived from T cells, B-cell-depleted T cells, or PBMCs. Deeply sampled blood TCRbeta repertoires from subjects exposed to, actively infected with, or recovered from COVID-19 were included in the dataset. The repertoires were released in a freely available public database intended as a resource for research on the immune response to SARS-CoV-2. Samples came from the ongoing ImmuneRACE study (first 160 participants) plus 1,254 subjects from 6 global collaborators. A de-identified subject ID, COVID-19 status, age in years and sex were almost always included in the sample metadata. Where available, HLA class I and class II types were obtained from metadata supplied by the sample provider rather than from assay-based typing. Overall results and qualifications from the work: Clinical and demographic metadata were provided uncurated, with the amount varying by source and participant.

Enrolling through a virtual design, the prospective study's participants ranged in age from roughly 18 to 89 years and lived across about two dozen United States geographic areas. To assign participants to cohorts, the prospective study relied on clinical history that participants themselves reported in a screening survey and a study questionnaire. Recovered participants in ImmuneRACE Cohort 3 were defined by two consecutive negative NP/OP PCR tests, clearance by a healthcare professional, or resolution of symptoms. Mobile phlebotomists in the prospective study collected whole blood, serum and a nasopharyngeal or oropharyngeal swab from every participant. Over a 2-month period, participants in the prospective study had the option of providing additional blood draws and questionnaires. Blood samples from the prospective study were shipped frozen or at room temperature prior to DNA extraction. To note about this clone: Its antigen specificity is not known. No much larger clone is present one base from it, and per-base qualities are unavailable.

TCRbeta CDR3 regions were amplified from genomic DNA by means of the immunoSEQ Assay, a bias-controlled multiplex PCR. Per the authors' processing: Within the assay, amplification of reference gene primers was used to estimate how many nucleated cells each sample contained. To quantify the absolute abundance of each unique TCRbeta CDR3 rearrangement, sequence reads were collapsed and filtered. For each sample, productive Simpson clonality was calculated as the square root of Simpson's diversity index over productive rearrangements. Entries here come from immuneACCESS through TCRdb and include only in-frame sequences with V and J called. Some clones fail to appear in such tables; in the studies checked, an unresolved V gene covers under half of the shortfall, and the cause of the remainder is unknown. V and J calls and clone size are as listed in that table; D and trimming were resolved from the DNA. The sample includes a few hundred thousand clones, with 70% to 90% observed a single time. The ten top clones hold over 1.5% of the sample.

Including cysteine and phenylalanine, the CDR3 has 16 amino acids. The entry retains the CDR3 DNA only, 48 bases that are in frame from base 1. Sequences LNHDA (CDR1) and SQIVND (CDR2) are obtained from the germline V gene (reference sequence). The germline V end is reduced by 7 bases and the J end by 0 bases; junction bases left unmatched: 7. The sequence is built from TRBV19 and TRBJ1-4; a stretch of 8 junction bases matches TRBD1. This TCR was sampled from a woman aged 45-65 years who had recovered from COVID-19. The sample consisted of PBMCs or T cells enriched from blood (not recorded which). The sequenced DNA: TGTGCCAGTACTAAAGGGACAGGATCAACTAATGAAAAACTGTTTTTT. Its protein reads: CASTKGTGSTNEKLFF. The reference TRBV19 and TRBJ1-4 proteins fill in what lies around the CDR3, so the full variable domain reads DGGITQSPKYLFRKEGQNVTLSCEQNLNHDAMYWYRQDPGQGLRLIYYSQIVNDFQKGDIAEGYSVSREKKESFPLTVTSAQKNPTAFYLCASTKGTGSTNEKLFFGSGTQLSVL.